This T cell receptor (beta chain) was profiled in a study of molecular identifiers for immune sequencing clone quantification. TCRdb re-derived calls from the PCR reads in MiXCR, one entry per CDR3 protein. The data show about 630,000 distinct CDR3 sequences, about 25% seen once. Study observations and caveats: Spike-in Jurkat TCR RNA from a single cell reportedly registered among around 1 million naive cells.

The CDR3 runs 15 residues. CDR1 PRHDT and CDR2 FYEKMQ come from the germline V gene (reference sequence). Trimming removed 1 base from V and 7 bases from J; junction bases left unmatched: 8. On this clonotype: Its cognate antigen is unknown.

The rearrangement links TRBV13 to TRBJ2-7; 9 nucleotides agree with TRBD2. Input material: naive CD8+ T cells from blood, with Jurkat cell RNA spiked in. Subset meaning: FACS-sorted CD8+CD4-CCR7+CD45RA+ naive T cells. The origin of this receptor is a human donor in good health. Some libraries in this study had Jurkat cell RNA spiked in. As DNA, the CDR3 is TGTGCCAGCAGCTTAGATGGTAGCGGGAGACAGGAGCAGTACTTC. Amino acids: CASSLDGSGRQEQYF. The variable domain in full, with the rest retrieved from reference TRBV13 and TRBJ2-7, is AAGVIQSPRHLIKEKRETATLKCYPIPRHDTVYWYQQGPGQDPQFLISFYEKMQSDKGSIPDRFSAQQFSDYHSELNMSSLELGDSALYFCASSLDGSGRQEQYFGPGTRLTVT.